The T cell receptor (beta chain) under discussion was sequenced for a study of T-cell reconstitution after alpha-beta-depleted transplantation in children. Overall study results and limits: Fresh T-cell production supplied most of the T-cell counts and diversity seen one year after transplant. For some patients, TCRbeta diversity was high at day 60 because of recipient T cells and thymic progenitors that survived. Reportedly, alpha-beta T cells present about two months post-transplant originated from several hundred expanded clones of graft origin.

Unique molecular identifiers tagged the TCRbeta library. TCRdb passed the PCR reads through MiXCR, listing each CDR3 protein once. The sample holds hundreds of thousands of distinct CDR3 sequences, over 10% seen once. Details on this clonotype: What it recognizes is unknown.

V was trimmed by 5 bases and J by 7 bases, leaving 14 bases between them. Germline CDR1 MNHEY, CDR2 SVGAGI. The CDR3 spans 14 residues. The chain couples TRBV6-5 to TRBJ2-2, with a weak D call TRBD1 (6 bases). Sequenced here: PBMCs, mostly from graft donor cells, sampled 360 days after TCRalphabeta/CD19-depleted stem cell transplant. The sequence came from a male patient aged 5 to 17 who had a stem cell transplant for acute myeloid leukemia, so the T cells may come from the graft donor. CDR3 sequence reads: CASSLRGVYGELFF. CDR3 sequence (DNA): TGTGCCAGCAGTCTCAGGGGAGTTTACGGGGAGCTGTTTTTT.